The 14 T cell receptor beta chains below all came from one sample that was sequenced in a study of blood T cell repertoires in COVID-19. Sequencing was performed with immunoSEQ multiplex PCR; in TCRdb, only in-frame clones are kept and a portion is missing. The repertoire has fewer than 85,000 clones, approximately 89% of them found once; the top ten carry 8.5%. The material sequenced was peripheral blood. Receptors were obtained from a human donor in a cohort sampled during active COVID-19.

This chain connects TRBV19 to TRBJ2-7; 7 nucleotides agree with TRBD2. The CDR3 runs 13 residues. Germline CDR1 is LNHDA and CDR2 is SQIVND (reference sequence). V shed 5 bases, J shed 3 bases, and the junction held 4 bases outside the gene matches. This CDR3 is CASSGLGYYEQYF. DNA of the CDR3: TGTGCCAGTAGTGGACTAGGGTACTACGAGCAGTACTTC.

This clone was found once. The V gene is TRBV28, the J gene TRBJ1-2; 8 bases are a match to TRBD1. This CDR3 comprises 15 residues. From germline, CDR1 is MDHEN and CDR2 SYDVKM. V lost 3 bases to trimming and J lost 2 bases; unmatched junction nucleotides: 5. CDR3 bases: TGTGCCAGCAGTTTTCTCCCAGGGGGCAACTATGGCTACACCTTC. Protein: CASSFLPGGNYGYTF.

This chain links TRBV11-2 with TRBJ1-1, with 10 bases fitting TRBD1. The length of the CDR3 is 18 residues. Germline V gene sequence: CDR1 SGHAT, CDR2 FQNNGV. The V and J ends lost 2 bases and 1 base, in that order; junction bases with no gene match: 10. As DNA, the CDR3 is TGTGCCAGCAGCTTATTAAGGGGGGACAGGGGACCGAACACTGAAGCTTTCTTT. Amino acid sequence: CASSLLRGDRGPNTEAFF.

The chain carries TRBV27 and TRBJ2-7; tentatively, D is TRBD2 (5 bases). The CDR3 extends over 14 amino acids. Trimming removed 2 bases at V and 3 bases at J, with 11 bases between. The germline CDR1 and CDR2 sequences are MNHEY and SMNVEV (reference sequence). The CDR3 protein is CASSLGRGDYEQYF. The CDR3 nucleotides are TGTGCCAGCAGTTTAGGCCGGGGAGACTACGAGCAGTACTTC.

This chain uses TRBV5-4 with TRBJ2-7; 7 bases map to TRBD2. The CDR3 is made up of 16 amino acids. Germline-derived CDR1 and CDR2 are SGHNT and YYREEE (reference sequence). Germline trimming cut 7 bases from V and 0 bases from J; bases unmatched to any gene: 13. In DNA, the CDR3 is TGTGCCAGCTTAATATACCGGGGAGGGAGCTCCTACGAGCAGTACTTC. This encodes CASLIYRGGSSYEQYF. The full variable domain, in which reference TRBV5-4 and TRBJ2-7 provide the parts outside the CDR3, is ETGVTQSPTHLIKTRGQQVTLRCSSQSGHNTVSWYQQALGQGPQFIFQYYREEENGRGNFPPRFSGLQFPNYSSELNVNALELDDSALYLCASLIYRGGSSYEQYFGPGTRLTVT.

The chain uses TRBV5-6 and TRBJ2-7, with D possibly TRBD1 on 6 matching bases. V lost 1 base and J 6 bases, leaving 8 bases between the germline ends. Germline values: CDR1 SGHDT, CDR2 YYEEEE. The CDR3 has 12 amino acids. CDR3 sequence: CASSLSGVEQYF. The CDR3 DNA reads TGTGCCAGCAGCTTGTCAGGGGTCGAGCAGTACTTC.

The chain links TRBV28 to TRBJ2-7, with TRBD2 matching over 14 bases. This CDR3 comprises 15 residues. The germline V gene has CDR1 MDHEN and CDR2 SYDVKM. The V and J ends lost 6 bases and 6 bases, in that order; junction bases with no gene match: 7. CDR3 residues: CASRLGLAGVGEQYF. CDR3 in DNA: TGTGCCAGCAGACTGGGACTAGCGGGGGTTGGCGAGCAGTACTTC. Full variable domain (rest looked up from reference TRBV28 and TRBJ2-7): DVKVTQSSRYLVKRTGEKVFLECVQDMDHENMFWYRQDPGLGLRLIYFSYDVKMKEKGDIPEGYSVSREKKERFSLILESASTNQTSMYLCASRLGLAGVGEQYFGPGTRLTVT.

CDR3 protein: CASSVARGGGYTF. The CDR3 DNA reads TGTGCCAGCAGCGTAGCCAGGGGTGGAGGCTACACCTTC. The V gene is TRBV9, the J gene TRBJ1-2; the D gene is possibly TRBD1 (6 bases). This CDR3 region has 13 residues. Germline-derived CDR1 and CDR2 are SGDLS and YYNGEE. V was clipped by 0 bases and J by 8 bases, with 11 bases between them. Looking up the rest from reference TRBV9 and TRBJ1-2 gives the full variable domain: DSGVTQTPKHLITATGQRVTLRCSPRSGDLSVYWYQQSLDQGLQFLIQYYNGEERAKGNILERFSAQQFPDLHSELNLSSLELGDSALYFCASSVARGGGYTFGSGTRLTVV.

The V gene is TRBV6-6, the J gene TRBJ1-5, with D possibly being TRBD1 (6 bases). CDR1 MNHNY and CDR2 SVGAGI come from the germline V gene (reference sequence). V was trimmed by 6 bases and J by 2 bases, leaving 14 bases between them. The CDR3 loop spans 15 amino acids. This chain's CDR3 is CASRLRDNGNQPQHF. CDR3 in DNA: TGTGCCAGCAGACTCAGGGACAACGGCAATCAGCCCCAGCATTTT.

This chain uses TRBV28 with TRBJ1-1; D gene uncertain. The ends were cut back, 5 bases at V and 1 base at J, with 11 bases in the middle. CDR1 and CDR2 from the germline V gene are MDHEN and SYDVKM. The CDR3 has 14 residues. The CDR3 here is CASSPLQKNTEAFF. The DNA of the CDR3 is TGTGCCAGCAGTCCCTTACAGAAGAACACTGAAGCTTTCTTT.

V gene TRBV2 combines with J gene TRBJ2-7; 9 bases agree with TRBD1. CDR3 length: 14 amino acids. Germline V gene data show CDR1 as SNHLY and CDR2 as FYNNEI. The trim removed 3 bases at V and 7 bases at J, leaving 7 bases unmatched. CDR3 DNA sequence: TGTGCCAGCAGTGACGGGACAGGGTTAGTGGAGCAGTACTTC. Its translation: CASSDGTGLVEQYF.

V usage is TRBV9 and J usage is TRBJ1-2, with a weak D call TRBD1 (5 bases). Germline V gene data show CDR1 as SGDLS and CDR2 as YYNGEE. The CDR3 covers 17 residues. V was cut by 0 bases and J by 6 bases, with 21 bases left in between. CDR3 nucleotides: TGTGCCAGCAGCGTAGAGCACCGGGACTCCGGGGGTGATGGCTACACCTTC. Amino acids: CASSVEHRDSGGDGYTF.

The chain links TRBV4-1 to TRBJ2-5; perhaps TRBD1 as D (6 bases). The V and J ends lost 1 base and 5 bases respectively, with 17 bases between them. This CDR3 has 16 amino acids. Germline V CDR1 and CDR2: MGHRA, YSYEKL. CDR3 DNA sequence: TGCGCCAGCAGCCAAGTTGCTAGCCCCACAGGGGAGACCCAGTACTTC. This encodes CASSQVASPTGETQYF.

The gene calls are TRBV6-5 and TRBJ2-7; TRBD1 matches at 8 bases. The ends lost 8 bases at V and 0 bases at J; junction bases unmatched: 6. Germline-derived CDR1 and CDR2 are MNHEY and SVGAGI. This CDR3 comprises 14 residues. CDR3 in amino acids: CASLRDRSSYEQYF. In DNA, the CDR3 is TGTGCCAGCCTCCGGGACAGGTCCTCCTACGAGCAGTACTTC.